These T cell receptor beta chains were read from a single sample in a study of shared clonotypes between healthy human individuals. Sequencing used immunoSEQ multiplex PCR; TCRdb keeps in-frame clones, though not all of them. The table has more than 400,000 clones, about 96% seen once; the top ten hold around 0.067%. Source material: naive CD4+ T cells sorted from blood. These receptors were taken from a woman under 40 in good health. Both conserved end residues are part of each CDR3. A D gene is named only where the DNA matches it firmly. Only part of the rows carry a size: once, few, many, or a class if the clone is expanded.

CASSRPGTGRTEAFF	TGTGCCAGCAGCCGACCTGGGACGGGGCGGACTGAAGCTTTCTTT	15	TRBJ1-1	.	.	TRBV14
CASSLFGRGPASSFLHYEQYF	TGTGCCAGCAGTTTATTCGGTAGGGGCCCTGCTTCTTCTTTCCTCCACTACGAGCAGTACTTC	21	TRBJ2-7	.	.	TRBV28
CASSFQGGETQYF	TGCGCCAGCAGCTTCCAGGGGGGGGAGACCCAGTACTTC	13	TRBJ2-5	.	.	TRBV5-1
CASFYGISGNTIYF	TGTGCCAGCTTCTACGGGATCTCTGGAAACACCATATATTTT	14	TRBJ1-3	.	few	TRBV2
CASSSPSGQGKYEQYF	TGTGCCAGTAGTAGCCCTTCGGGACAGGGCAAATACGAGCAGTACTTC	16	TRBJ2-7	TRBD1	.	TRBV19
CASSHRPGRAIGNQPQHF	TGTGCCAGCAGTCACCGACCGGGACGAGCCATAGGAAATCAGCCCCAGCATTTT	18	TRBJ1-5	.	.	TRBV28
CASSFRGSNQPQHF	TGTGCCAGCAGTTTTCGAGGGAGCAATCAGCCCCAGCATTTT	14	TRBJ1-5	.	.	TRBV27
CASSLGLPGSYNEQFF	TGTGCCAGCAGCTTGGGACTCCCCGGCTCCTACAATGAGCAGTTCTTC	16	TRBJ2-1	.	.	TRBV7-9
CASKQTREHEQFF	TGTGCCAGCAAACAAACTCGGGAGCATGAGCAGTTCTTC	13	TRBJ2-1	.	.	TRBV2
CASSPTGDEQYF	TGTGCCAGCTCACCCACAGGGGACGAGCAGTACTTC	12	TRBJ2-7	TRBD1	.	TRBV18
CAISDLAVVTYEQYF	TGTGCCATCAGTGATCTAGCGGTGGTTACCTACGAGCAGTACTTC	15	TRBJ2-7	TRBD2	.	TRBV10-3
CAWTPPGASGNYEQYF	TGTGCCTGGACCCCACCGGGGGCTAGCGGGAACTACGAGCAGTACTTC	16	TRBJ2-7	TRBD2	.	TRBV30
CASTSGHSIATQYF	TGTGCCAGCACCTCGGGACATAGTATCGCGACCCAGTACTTC	14	TRBJ2-5	.	.	TRBV7-9
CASSPPNREGEKLFF	TGTGCCAGCTCACCGCCCAACAGGGAGGGGGAAAAACTGTTTTTT	15	TRBJ1-4	.	.	TRBV18
CASSSTPDGYFNYGYTF	TGTGCCAGCAGCTCCACCCCTGACGGGTATTTTAACTATGGCTACACCTTC	17	TRBJ1-2	.	.	TRBV5-6
CASSPTSGIGVSYNEQFF	TGCGCCAGCAGCCCGACTAGCGGGATAGGGGTATCCTACAATGAGCAGTTCTTC	18	TRBJ2-1	TRBD2	.	TRBV5-1
CASSPNRGHEQYF	TGTGCCAGCAGCCCAAACAGGGGGCACGAGCAGTACTTC	13	TRBJ2-7	TRBD1	.	TRBV7-6